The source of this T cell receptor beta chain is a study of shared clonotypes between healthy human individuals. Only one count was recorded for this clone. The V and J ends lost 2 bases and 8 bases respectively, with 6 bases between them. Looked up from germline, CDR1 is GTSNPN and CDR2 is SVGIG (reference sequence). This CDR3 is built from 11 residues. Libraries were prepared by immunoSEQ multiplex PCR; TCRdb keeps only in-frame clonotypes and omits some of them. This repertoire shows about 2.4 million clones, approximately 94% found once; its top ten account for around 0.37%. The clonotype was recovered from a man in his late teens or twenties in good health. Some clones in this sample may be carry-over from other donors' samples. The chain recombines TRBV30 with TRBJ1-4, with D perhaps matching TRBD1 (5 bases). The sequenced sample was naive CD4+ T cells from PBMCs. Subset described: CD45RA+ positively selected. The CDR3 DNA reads TGTGCCTGGAGTCGGACAGAAAAACTGTTTTTT. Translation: CAWSRTEKLFF.